The subject of this entry is one T cell receptor (beta chain). Antigen specificity is unknown. Germline V CDR1 and CDR2: SNHLY, FYNNEI. The length of the CDR3 is 13 residues. Trimming pared 4 bases from V and 2 bases from J, leaving 9 bases between. Naive CD8 isolation took CD45RO-negative cells positively selected for CCR7 and excluded terminally differentiated effector memory CD45RA+ cells. The data are from a study of shared clonotypes between healthy human individuals. General study findings and limits: Approximately 5.3% was the fraction of naive CD4 clonotypes found shared across several donors. Since donors were few, the genetic and exposure-history diversity represented was limited.

Repertoires were generated with immunoSEQ multiplex PCR, while TCRdb's copy carries only in-frame clones and drops some. The table has nearly 2 million clones, about 95% seen once. The rearrangement links TRBV2 to TRBJ2-7; perhaps D is TRBD1 or TRBD2 (5 bases each). This TCR was recovered from a man aged 18-30 years in good health. The sequenced sample consisted of naive CD8+ T cells sorted from blood. For the CDR3, the DNA is TGTGCCAGCAGTGCAGGGACCCCCTACGAGCAGTACTTC. Residues: CASSAGTPYEQYF.